This section outlines one TCR beta chain sequence together with its context. Its recognized antigen is unknown. Per-base quality was not reported, and no clone a single base away is much larger than it. Different DNA sequences within this sample yield the same CDR3. These data are taken from a study of blood T cell repertoires in COVID-19 (dated by TCRdb to about 2020). Regarding the complete study: Collaborator samples came from the United States, Italy and Spain and covered acute and convalescent phases of COVID-19. The prospective study material was composed of cDNA or gDNA derived from T cells, B-cell-depleted T cells, or PBMCs. Subjects who had been exposed to COVID-19, were actively infected with it, or had recovered from it provided the deeply sampled blood TCRbeta repertoires that made up the dataset. The repertoires were made available in a free public database intended to serve as a resource for research on the immune response to SARS-CoV-2. Samples were obtained from the ongoing ImmuneRACE study (first 160 participants) and from 1,000 to 1,500 subjects provided by 6 global collaborators. A de-identified subject ID, COVID-19 status, age in years and sex were almost always included in the sample metadata. Where available, HLA class I and class II types were obtained from metadata supplied by the sample provider rather than from assay-based typing.

In Seattle, one collaborating source enrolled patients while the infection was active and tracked those patients longitudinally over the course of disease. The collaborating institutions used their own protocols to collect whole blood in K2EDTA tubes. For TCRbeta analysis, collaborator samples were shipped as frozen whole blood, as isolated PBMCs, or as DNA extracted from either sample type. The immunoSEQ Assay, a bias-controlled multiplex PCR, was used to amplify TCRbeta CDR3 regions from genomic DNA. The published analysis was carried out like this. Nucleated cell counts per sample were estimated from amplification of reference gene primers within the assay. To quantify the absolute abundance of each unique TCRbeta CDR3 rearrangement, sequence reads were collapsed and filtered. For each sample, productive Simpson clonality was calculated as the square root of Simpson's diversity index over productive rearrangements. TCRdb limited this immuneACCESS table to in-frame rearrangements with V and J called. A share of clones is missing; checked studies link under half to unresolved V genes, and the rest is unexplained. V, J and clone size are those of that table, while D and trimming were read from the DNA. Within this sample are hundreds of thousands of clones, with 89% of them counted one time only. Together, the top ten hold approximately 3% of the sample.

Trimming takes 3 bases from V and 1 base from J, and the germline ends sit 9 bases apart. Per the germline V gene (reference sequence), SEHNR is the CDR1 and FQNEAQ is the CDR2. Counted from cysteine to phenylalanine, this CDR3 has 14 amino acids. Just CDR3 DNA is preserved here, 42 bases in frame from base 1. The paper's findings and limits, for the study overall: How much clinical and demographic metadata was included differed by source and by participant, and the metadata was provided uncurated.

The V gene is TRBV7-9 and the J gene is TRBJ1-2; TRBD1 is possibly the D segment (5 matching bases). The sequenced sample consisted of peripheral blood. The receptor was derived from a woman in her twenties or thirties with COVID-19, enrolled during active disease. The CDR3 sequence is CASSLGQGNYGYTF. The nucleotide sequence reads as follows: TGTGCCAGCAGCTTGGGTCAGGGTAACTATGGCTACACCTTC.